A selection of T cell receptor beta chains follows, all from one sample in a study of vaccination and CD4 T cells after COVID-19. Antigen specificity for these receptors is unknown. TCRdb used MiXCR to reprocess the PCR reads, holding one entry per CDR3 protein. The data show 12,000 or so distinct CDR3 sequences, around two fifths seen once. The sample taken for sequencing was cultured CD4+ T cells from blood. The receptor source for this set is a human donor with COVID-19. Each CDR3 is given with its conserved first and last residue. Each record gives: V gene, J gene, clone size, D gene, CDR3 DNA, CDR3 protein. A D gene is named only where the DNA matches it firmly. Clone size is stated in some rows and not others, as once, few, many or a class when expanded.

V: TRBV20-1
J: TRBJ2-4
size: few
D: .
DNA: TGCAGTGCCGGGCCTTCTGGGAACATTCAGTACTTC
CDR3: CSAGPSGNIQYF

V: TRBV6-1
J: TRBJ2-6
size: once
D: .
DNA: TGTGCCAGCATAAAAGGGGACTCTGGGGCCAACGTCCTGACTTTC
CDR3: CASIKGDSGANVLTF

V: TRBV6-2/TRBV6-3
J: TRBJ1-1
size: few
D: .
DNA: TGTGCCAGCAAAGACGGGGGGGCGGGTACTGAAGCTTTCTTT
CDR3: CASKDGGAGTEAFF

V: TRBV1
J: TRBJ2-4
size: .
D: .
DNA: TGCACCAGCAGCCAACCGGGAAAGCAGGGGGCCAAAAACATTCAGTACTTC
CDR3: CTSSQPGKQGAKNIQYF

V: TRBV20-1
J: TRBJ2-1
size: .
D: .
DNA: TGCAGTGCTAGAGATCCCAAGACCTCGGCCTCCTACAATGAGCAGTTCTTC
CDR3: CSARDPKTSASYNEQFF

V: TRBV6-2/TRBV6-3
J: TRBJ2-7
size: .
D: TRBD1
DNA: TGTGCCAGCAGTCCCCTAGGAGGACAGGGCTACGAGCAGTACTTC
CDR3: CASSPLGGQGYEQYF

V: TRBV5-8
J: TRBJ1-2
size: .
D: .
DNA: TGTGCCAGCAGCCTCGAGTTGGACCGCAACTATGGCTACACCTTC
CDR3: CASSLELDRNYGYTF

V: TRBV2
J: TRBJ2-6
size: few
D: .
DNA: TGTGCCAGCACCTTGGACGGAGGCGTCCTGACTTTC
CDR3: CASTLDGGVLTF

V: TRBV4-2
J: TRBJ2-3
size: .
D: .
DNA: TGTGCCAGCAGCCAGCTCCATCCTCAGGATCAAGGCTGGTATCAAGATACGCAGTATTTT
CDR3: CASSQLHPQDQGWYQDTQYF

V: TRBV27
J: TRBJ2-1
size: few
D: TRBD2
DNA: TGTGCCAGCAGTTTCAAGAGCGGGAGGGTTTACAATGAGCAGTTCTTC
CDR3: CASSFKSGRVYNEQFF

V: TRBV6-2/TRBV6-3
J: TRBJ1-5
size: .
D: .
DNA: TGTGCCAGCAGTGGAGGGCCCCAGGTCAATCAGCCCCAGCATTTT
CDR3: CASSGGPQVNQPQHF

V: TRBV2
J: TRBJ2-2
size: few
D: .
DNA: TGTGCCAGCAATTACAGGTCGAACACCGGGGAGCTGTTTTTT
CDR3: CASNYRSNTGELFF

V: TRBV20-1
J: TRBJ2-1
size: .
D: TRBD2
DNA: TGCAGTGCTAGAGACGCGGGGGGTACGATTTCGTGGGAGCAGTTCTTC
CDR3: CSARDAGGTISWEQFF

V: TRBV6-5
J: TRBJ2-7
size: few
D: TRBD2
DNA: TGTGCCAGCAGTTACGTACTAGCGGGGAGCTCCTACGAGCAGTACTTC
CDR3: CASSYVLAGSSYEQYF

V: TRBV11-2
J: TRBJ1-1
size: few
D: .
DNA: TGTGCCAGCAGCTTGGGCAGTCAGAACACTGAAGCTTTCTTT
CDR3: CASSLGSQNTEAFF

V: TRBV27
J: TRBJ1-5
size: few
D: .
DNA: TGTGCCAGCAGTTTATCAGGGAACAATCAGCCCCAGCATTTT
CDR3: CASSLSGNNQPQHF

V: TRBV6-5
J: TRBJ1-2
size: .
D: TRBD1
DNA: TGTGCCAGCAGTTACAGGGACAGGGTATATGGCTACACCTTC
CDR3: CASSYRDRVYGYTF

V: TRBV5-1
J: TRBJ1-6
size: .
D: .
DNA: TGCGCCAGCAGCTTGTCGGGGCGAACGGGGGGCGCGGTAATTGATAATTCACCCCTCCACTTT
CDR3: CASSLSGRTGGAVIDNSPLHF

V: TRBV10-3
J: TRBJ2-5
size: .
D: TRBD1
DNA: TGTGCCATCAGTGAGTCGGTACAGGGGTCCCAAGAGACCCAGTACTTC
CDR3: CAISESVQGSQETQYF

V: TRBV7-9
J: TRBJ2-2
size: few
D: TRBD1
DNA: TGTGCCAGCAGCCCGAACAGGGGATACGACGGGGAGCTGTTTTTT
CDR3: CASSPNRGYDGELFF

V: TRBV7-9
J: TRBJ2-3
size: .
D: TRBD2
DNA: TGTGCCAGCAGCTTAATTAAGACGGGGGGGCGCACAGATACGCAGTATTTT
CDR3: CASSLIKTGGRTDTQYF

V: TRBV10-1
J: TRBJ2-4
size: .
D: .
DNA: TGCGCCAGCAGTGACACACCGGCTAAAAACATTCAGTACTTC
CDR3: CASSDTPAKNIQYF

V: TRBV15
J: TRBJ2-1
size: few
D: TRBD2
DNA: TGTGCCACCAGCAGAGAGGGAGCGGGGGGGCACAATGAGCAGTTCTTC
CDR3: CATSREGAGGHNEQFF

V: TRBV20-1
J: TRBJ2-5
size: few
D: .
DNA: TGCAGTGCTATGGAGGCTGTCCAAGAGACCCAGTACTTC
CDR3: CSAMEAVQETQYF

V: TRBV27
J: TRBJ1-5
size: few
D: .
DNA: TGTGCCAGCAGTTTAACACAGGGCGTACCTCAGCCCCAGCATTTT
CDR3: CASSLTQGVPQPQHF

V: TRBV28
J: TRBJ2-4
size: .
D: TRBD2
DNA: TGTGCCAGCATAGCGGGGGTAGCCAAAAACATTCAGTACTTC
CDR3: CASIAGVAKNIQYF

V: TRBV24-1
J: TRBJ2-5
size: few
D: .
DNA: TGTGCCACCAGTGGGCGGGACAGAGTCCAAGAGACCCAGTACTTC
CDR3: CATSGRDRVQETQYF

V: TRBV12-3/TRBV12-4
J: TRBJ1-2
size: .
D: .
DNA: TGTGCCAGCAGTTTTCAGGGAAACTATGGCTACACCTTC
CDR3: CASSFQGNYGYTF

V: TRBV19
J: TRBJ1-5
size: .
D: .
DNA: TGTGCCAGTAGTATAGAGGAGAATCAGCCCCAGCATTTT
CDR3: CASSIEENQPQHF

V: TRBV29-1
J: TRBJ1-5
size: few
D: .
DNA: TGCAGCGTCGGGGCCGAGTACAATCAGCCCCAGCATTTT
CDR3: CSVGAEYNQPQHF